These 18 T cell receptor beta chains were all obtained from the same sample, sequenced in a study of beta chain features in type 1 diabetes (dated 2018 in TCRdb). The library relied on the immunoSEQ multiplex PCR assay. The entire isolated RNA was reverse transcribed using the High Capacity cDNA Reverse Transcription Kit, and thus expressed TCRB transcripts were sequenced. TCRdb provides this immuneACCESS table in a form limited to in-frame rearrangements. Some clones are lacking; in checked studies, under half of them reflect an unresolved V gene, and why the rest are absent is not known. This sample holds under 450,000 clones; approximately 14% were observed only once. The leading ten clones occupy roughly 0.035% of the sample. The sequenced material came from naive CD4+ T cells from blood. The cell subset or site label, as the study defines it: true naive CD4+ T cells. Receptors originate from a man under 40 in good health.

This clone was recorded a few times. The chain combines TRBV7-3 with TRBJ2-1, with 12 bases fitting TRBD2. Germline CDR1 and CDR2: SGHTA and FQGTGA. The length of the CDR3 is 15 residues. Losses at the gene ends were 5 bases for V and 9 bases for J; bases not matched to a gene: 8. This CDR3 reads CASSETSGRWSEQFF. For the CDR3, the DNA is TGTGCCAGCAGCGAGACTAGCGGGAGATGGAGTGAGCAGTTCTTC.

The chain uses TRBV9 and TRBJ2-3; the match to TRBD2 covers 7 bases. Germline V gene data show CDR1 as SGDLS and CDR2 as YYNGEE. Trimming cost V 0 bases and J 4 bases; bases outside gene matches: 8. CDR3 length: 16 residues. The CDR3 here is CASSVDVGRRPDTQYF. The CDR3 DNA follows: TGTGCCAGCAGCGTAGACGTCGGGAGGCGTCCAGATACGCAGTATTTT.

The chain is built from TRBV5-5 and TRBJ2-1, with D uncertain. The CDR3 runs 13 residues. CDR1 and CDR2 from the germline V gene are SGHKS and YYEKEE (reference sequence). V was pared by 0 bases and J by 9 bases, with 10 bases between. CDR3 amino acids: CASSLVQSAEQFF. DNA of the CDR3: TGTGCCAGCAGCTTGGTACAGTCGGCTGAGCAGTTCTTC.

This clone appeared a few times. The chain uses TRBV9 and TRBJ1-3, with D tentatively TRBD1 (6 bases). The germline gives CDR1 SGDLS, CDR2 YYNGEE. The CDR3 runs to 15 residues. The V end was cut by 0 bases, the J end by 2 bases, with 9 bases between. CDR3 sequence: CASSVGAGAGNTIYF. CDR3 sequence (DNA): TGTGCCAGCAGCGTAGGGGCAGGGGCTGGAAACACCATATATTTT.

The V and J genes are TRBV30 and TRBJ2-1; D may be TRBD2 (6 bases). The germline CDR1 and CDR2 sequences are GTSNPN and SVGIG (reference sequence). V was cut by 2 bases and J by 8 bases, with 22 bases left in between. This CDR3 comprises 16 residues. CDR3 sequence: CAWSPRGGVPGDEQFF. The CDR3, as DNA: TGTGCCTGGAGTCCCCGTGGCGGGGTACCTGGGGATGAGCAGTTCTTC.

The rearrangement uses TRBV7-9 and TRBJ2-7; possible D gene TRBD1, 6 bases. Germline V gives CDR1 SEHNR, CDR2 FQNEAQ (reference sequence). V lost 5 bases and J 2 bases, leaving 16 bases between the germline ends. The CDR3 has 15 residues. The DNA for the CDR3 is TGTGCCAGCAGCAACGGGGCAGGGGTTCCCTACGAGCAGTACTTC. Translation: CASSNGAGVPYEQYF.

This clone was counted between two and nine times. This rearrangement joins TRBV5-1 to TRBJ1-3, with a weak D call TRBD1 (5 bases). This CDR3 has 15 amino acids. Germline CDR1 and CDR2: SGHRS and YFSETQ. Trimming left V 0 bases short and J 0 bases short, with 7 bases between. CDR3 loop: CASSLGQFSGNTIYF. CDR3 bases: TGCGCCAGCAGCTTGGGACAGTTCTCTGGAAACACCATATATTTT.

J is TRBJ2-1 and V is TRBV7-9; possibly TRBD1 or TRBD2 for D (5 bases each). The V end lost 1 base, the J end lost 8 bases, and 18 bases lay between the germline ends. CDR3 length: 16 residues. Germline loops: CDR1 SEHNR, CDR2 FQNEAQ (reference sequence). CDR3 residues: CASSLVFGGSIDEQFF. CDR3 DNA: TGTGCCAGCAGCTTAGTCTTTGGGGGAAGTATCGATGAGCAGTTCTTC.

This clone has more than one count but fewer than ten. V is TRBV6-4 and J is TRBJ2-7; TRBD1 might be the D (5 bases). Germline lookup yields CDR1 MRHNA and CDR2 SNTAGT. There are 16 residues in the CDR3. The ends were cut back, 2 bases at V and 1 base at J, with 15 bases in the middle. For the CDR3, the DNA is TGTGCCAGCAGTGACAATTCCAAACCAGGGTCCTACGAGCAGTACGTC. Translation: CASSDNSKPGSYEQYV.

In regard to this clone: This CDR3 is also generated by other DNA sequences in the sample. The V and J genes are TRBV7-2 and TRBJ2-1; 8 bases agree with TRBD2. Per germline, CDR1 SGHTA and CDR2 FQGNSA. The CDR3 runs 15 residues. The V and J ends lost 5 bases and 4 bases, in that order; junction bases with no gene match: 7. In nucleotides, the CDR3 is TGTGCCAGCAGCCTTAGCGGGGACTCTTACAATGAGCAGTTCTTC. Protein: CASSLSGDSYNEQFF.

The V call is TRBV13, the J call TRBJ2-1, with 8 bases identical to TRBD1. CDR1 PRHDT and CDR2 FYEKMQ come from the germline V gene (reference sequence). The CDR3 sequence is 14 residues long. V trimming: 5 bases; J trimming: 9 bases; junction bases outside the gene matches: 9. CDR3 bases: TGTGCCAGCAGCGACCTCGACAGGGGTGCTGAGCAGTTCTTC. This sequence encodes CASSDLDRGAEQFF.

This clone was seen a handful of times. V and J are TRBV29-1 and TRBJ2-3; 8 bases align to TRBD2. The length of the CDR3 is 14 residues. In germline, CDR1 is SQVTM, CDR2 ANQGSEA. The V gene end was trimmed by 8 bases and the J gene end by 2 bases; junction bases not matched to a gene: 9. The chain's CDR3 is CSTRSGSTTDTQYF. The CDR3 DNA follows: TGCAGCACACGCAGCGGGAGTACCACAGATACGCAGTATTTT.

J is TRBJ1-3 and V is TRBV27; D unresolved. V was clipped by 5 bases and J by 0 bases, with 8 bases between them. Germline loops: CDR1 MNHEY, CDR2 SMNVEV (reference sequence). This CDR3 is built from 14 residues. The CDR3 bases are TGTGCCAGCAGTCGGTCTAACTCTGGAAACACCATATATTTT. Encoded protein: CASSRSNSGNTIYF.

This clone showed up just a few times. This CDR3 reads CASSERGGQETQYF. Here the CDR3 DNA reads TGTGCCAGCAGTGAAAGGGGCGGCCAAGAGACCCAGTACTTC. The chain is built from TRBV25-1 and TRBJ2-5; the D gene is possibly TRBD1 (5 bases). Between the trimmed V and J ends, which lost 2 bases and 1 base, there was a span of 8 bases. This CDR3 comprises 14 residues. Looked up from germline, CDR1 is MGHDK and CDR2 is SYGVNS.

A few counts support this clone. The chain recombines TRBV7-2 with TRBJ2-4, with D unresolved. The CDR3 sequence is 14 residues long. CDR1 is SGHTA and CDR2 is FQGNSA in the germline V gene. Trimming took off 3 bases at V and 3 bases at J, with 9 bases between the two ends. CDR3 coding DNA: TGTGCCAGCAGCTTCGGGCCCTTCAAAAACATTCAGTACTTC. It specifies CASSFGPFKNIQYF.

The J gene is TRBJ2-1, the V gene TRBV7-2, with D perhaps TRBD1 (6 bases). The CDR3 extends over 12 amino acids. Germline V CDR1 and CDR2: SGHTA, FQGNSA. The ends were cut back, 5 bases at V and 8 bases at J, with 10 bases in the middle. The CDR3 region has the DNA TGTGCCAGCAGCCTAGGGGGTGATGAGCAGTTCTTC. Protein product: CASSLGGDEQFF.

The gene calls are TRBV4-2 and TRBJ2-3; 10 positions match TRBD2. CDR3 length equals 20 residues. CDR1 is LGHNA and CDR2 is YNFKEQ in the germline V gene. The ends lost 0 bases at V and 5 bases at J; junction bases unmatched: 17. CDR3: CASSQDGSVASGRGGDTQYF. The DNA of the CDR3 is TGTGCCAGCAGCCAAGACGGGAGTGTGGCTAGCGGGAGAGGTGGAGATACGCAGTATTTT.

The gene calls are TRBV9 and TRBJ2-3, with D unclear. This CDR3 spans 15 amino acids. The V and J ends lost 0 bases and 2 bases respectively, with 10 bases between them. Germline values: CDR1 SGDLS, CDR2 YYNGEE. The CDR3 here is CASSVDPLPTDTQYF. The CDR3 nucleotides are TGTGCCAGCAGCGTAGACCCCCTACCCACAGATACGCAGTATTTT.